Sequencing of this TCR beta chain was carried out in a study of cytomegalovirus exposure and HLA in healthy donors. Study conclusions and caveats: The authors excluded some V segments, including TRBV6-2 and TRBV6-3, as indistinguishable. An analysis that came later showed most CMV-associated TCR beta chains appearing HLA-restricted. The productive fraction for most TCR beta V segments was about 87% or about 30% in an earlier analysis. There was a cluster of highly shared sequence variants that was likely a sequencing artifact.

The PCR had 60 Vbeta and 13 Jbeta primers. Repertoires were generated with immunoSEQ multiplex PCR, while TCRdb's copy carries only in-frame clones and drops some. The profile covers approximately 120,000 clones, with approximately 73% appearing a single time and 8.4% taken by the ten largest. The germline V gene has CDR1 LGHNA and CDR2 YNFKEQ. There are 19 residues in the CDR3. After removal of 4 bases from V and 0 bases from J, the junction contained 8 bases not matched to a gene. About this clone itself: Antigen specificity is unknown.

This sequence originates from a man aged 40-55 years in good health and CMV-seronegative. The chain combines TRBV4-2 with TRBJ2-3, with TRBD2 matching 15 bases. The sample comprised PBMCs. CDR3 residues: CASSRVGLAGGLSTDTQYF. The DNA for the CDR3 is TGTGCCAGCAGCCGAGTGGGACTAGCGGGGGGCCTCAGCACAGATACGCAGTATTTT.